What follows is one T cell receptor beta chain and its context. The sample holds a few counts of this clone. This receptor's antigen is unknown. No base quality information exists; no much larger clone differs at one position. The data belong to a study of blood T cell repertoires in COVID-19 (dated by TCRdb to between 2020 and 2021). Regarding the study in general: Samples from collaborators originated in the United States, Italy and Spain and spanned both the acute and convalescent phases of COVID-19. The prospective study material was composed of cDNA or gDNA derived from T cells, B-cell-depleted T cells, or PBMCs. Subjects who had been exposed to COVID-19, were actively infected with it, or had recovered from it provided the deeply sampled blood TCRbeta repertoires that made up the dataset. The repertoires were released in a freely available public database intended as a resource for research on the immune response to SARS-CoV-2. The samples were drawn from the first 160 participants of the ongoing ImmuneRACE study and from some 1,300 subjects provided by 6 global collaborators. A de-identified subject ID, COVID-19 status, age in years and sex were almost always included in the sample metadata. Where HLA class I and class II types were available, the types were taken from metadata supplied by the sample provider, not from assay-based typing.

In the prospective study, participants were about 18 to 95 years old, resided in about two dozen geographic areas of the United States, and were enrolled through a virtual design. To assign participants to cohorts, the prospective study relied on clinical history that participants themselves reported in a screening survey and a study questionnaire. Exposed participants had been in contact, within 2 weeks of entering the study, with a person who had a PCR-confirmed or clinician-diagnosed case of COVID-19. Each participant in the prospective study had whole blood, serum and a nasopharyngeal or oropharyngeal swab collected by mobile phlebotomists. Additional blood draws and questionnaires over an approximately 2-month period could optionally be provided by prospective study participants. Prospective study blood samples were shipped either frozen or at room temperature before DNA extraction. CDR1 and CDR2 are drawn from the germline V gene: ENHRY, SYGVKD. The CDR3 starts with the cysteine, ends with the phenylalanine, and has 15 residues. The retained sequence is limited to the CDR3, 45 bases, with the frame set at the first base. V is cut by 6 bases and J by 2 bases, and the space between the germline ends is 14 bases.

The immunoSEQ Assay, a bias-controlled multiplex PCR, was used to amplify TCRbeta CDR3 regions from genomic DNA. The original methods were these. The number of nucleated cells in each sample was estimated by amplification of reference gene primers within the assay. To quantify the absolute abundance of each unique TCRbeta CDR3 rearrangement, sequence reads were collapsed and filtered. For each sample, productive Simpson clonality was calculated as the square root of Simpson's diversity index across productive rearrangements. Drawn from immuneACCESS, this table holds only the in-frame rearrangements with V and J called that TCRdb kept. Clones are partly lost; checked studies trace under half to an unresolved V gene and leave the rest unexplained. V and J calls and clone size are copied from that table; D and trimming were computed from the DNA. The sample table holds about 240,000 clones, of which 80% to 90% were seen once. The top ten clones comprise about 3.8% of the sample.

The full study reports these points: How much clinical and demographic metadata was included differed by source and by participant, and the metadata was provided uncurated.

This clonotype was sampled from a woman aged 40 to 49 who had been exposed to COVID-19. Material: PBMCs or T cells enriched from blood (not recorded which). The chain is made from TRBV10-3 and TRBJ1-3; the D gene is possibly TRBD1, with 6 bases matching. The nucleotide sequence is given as TGTGCCATCAGCCCAGGACAGTACCCTGGAAACACCATATATTTT. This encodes CAISPGQYPGNTIYF.